The clone carrying this TCR beta chain was observed many times. The data stem from a study of T-cell reconstitution after alpha-beta-depleted transplantation in children. V was clipped by 3 bases and J by 6 bases, with 12 bases between them. The CDR3 has 13 amino acids. Looked up from germline, CDR1 is MNHEY and CDR2 is SMNVEV (reference sequence). Unique molecular identifiers were used to barcode this TCRbeta library. Using its own MiXCR run on the PCR reads, TCRdb lists one record per CDR3 protein. The sample records hundreds of thousands of distinct CDR3 sequences, over 10% being singletons. The source of this sequence is a male patient younger than 18 who had a stem cell transplant for acute myeloid leukemia, so the T cells may come from the graft donor. The sample was PBMCs, mostly from graft donor cells, taken 360 days after TCRalphabeta/CD19-depleted stem cell transplant. The V and J genes are TRBV27 and TRBJ2-7; D may be TRBD2 (6 bases). CDR3 loop: CASSLKLASEQYF. For the CDR3, the DNA is TGTGCCAGCAGTTTGAAGCTAGCGTCCGAGCAGTACTTC.